Listed below are T cell receptor beta chains from one sample, sequenced in a study of CD8+ T cells in alopecia areata. Method: immunoSEQ multiplex PCR; TCRdb's copy keeps in-frame clones and lacks some. Of around 160,000 clones in the sample, about 89% were seen once. Here the sequenced sample was CD8+ T cells sorted from blood, taken at week 0. The receptor source for this set is a human donor with alopecia areata. Each CDR3 is given with its conserved first and last residue. D genes are given only for firm matches. Size is omitted from some rows. Given values are once, few, many or a class for expanded clones.

TRBJ2-7 | . | TRBD1 | TRBV6-5 | CASSSPTGGIYEQYF | TGTGCCAGCAGTTCCCCGACAGGGGGCATCTACGAGCAGTACTTC
TRBJ2-7 | . | . | TRBV29-1 | CSVEQADSSYEQYF | TGCAGCGTGGAACAGGCAGATAGCTCCTACGAGCAGTACTTC
TRBJ1-1 | . | . | TRBV7-9 | CASSGTGREAFF | TGTGCCAGCAGCGGAACAGGGCGTGAAGCTTTCTTT
TRBJ2-7 | few | . | TRBV11-1 | CASSLAGFEQYF | TGTGCCAGCAGCTTAGCCGGGTTCGAGCAGTACTTC
TRBJ2-7 | . | TRBD2 | TRBV29-1 | CSVGGDSAVEQYF | TGCAGCGTGGGAGGGGACTCCGCAGTCGAGCAGTACTTC
TRBJ2-3 | . | TRBD2 | TRBV27 | CASSLSGGRANTDTQYF | TGTGCCAGCAGTTTAAGTGGCGGGAGGGCCAACACAGATACGCAGTATTTT
TRBJ2-7 | . | . | TRBV29-1 | CSVERGDYEQYF | TGCAGCGTTGAAAGAGGGGACTACGAGCAGTACTTC
TRBJ2-5 | once | TRBD2 | TRBV9 | CASSGGTSRETQYF | TGTGCCAGCAGCGGGGGGACTAGTCGAGAGACCCAGTACTTC
TRBJ2-5 | . | . | TRBV7-7 | CASGRGIGETQYF | TGTGCTAGCGGCAGGGGGATTGGAGAGACCCAGTACTTC
TRBJ1-1 | . | . | TRBV5-4 | CASSPMGHQAEAFF | TGTGCCAGCAGCCCCATGGGACACCAGGCTGAAGCTTTCTTT
TRBJ1-1 | . | . | TRBV6-5 | CASSSSRGMEAEAFF | TGTGCCAGCAGTTCATCCAGGGGTATGGAGGCTGAAGCTTTCTTT
TRBJ2-7 | once | TRBD1 | TRBV5-1 | CASSFPSGTGGNEQYF | TGCGCCAGCAGCTTCCCCTCCGGGACAGGGGGCAACGAGCAGTACTTC
TRBJ2-4 | . | TRBD1 | TRBV4-1 | CASSPQGQGKAKNIQYF | TGCGCCAGCAGCCCGCAAGGACAGGGTAAAGCCAAAAACATTCAGTACTTC
TRBJ1-2 | . | . | TRBV6-5 | CASSYKGNYGYTF | TGTGCCAGCAGTTACAAAGGGAACTATGGCTACACCTTC
TRBJ1-5 | . | . | TRBV4-2 | CASSQEQGGQPQHF | TGTGCCAGCAGCCAAGAACAGGGCGGTCAGCCCCAGCATTTT
TRBJ2-7 | . | . | TRBV6-5 | CASSFMGEQYF | TGTGCCAGCAGTTTCATGGGGGAGCAGTACTTC
TRBJ2-7 | . | . | TRBV4-2 | CASSQGVTGTLYEQYF | TGTGCCAGCAGCCAAGGCGTAACTGGGACCCTCTACGAGCAGTACTTC
TRBJ2-1 | . | . | TRBV4-1 | CASSRGYQRYSYNEQFF | TGCGCCAGCAGCCGCGGGTACCAGCGCTACTCCTACAATGAGCAGTTCTTC